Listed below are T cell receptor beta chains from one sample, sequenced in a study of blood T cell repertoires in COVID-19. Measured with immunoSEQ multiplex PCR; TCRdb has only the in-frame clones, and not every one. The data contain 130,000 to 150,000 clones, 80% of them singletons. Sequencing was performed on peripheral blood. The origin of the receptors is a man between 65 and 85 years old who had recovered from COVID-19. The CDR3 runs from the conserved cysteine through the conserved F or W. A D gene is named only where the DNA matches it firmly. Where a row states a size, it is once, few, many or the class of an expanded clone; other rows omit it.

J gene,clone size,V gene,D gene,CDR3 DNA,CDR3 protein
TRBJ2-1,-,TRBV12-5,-,TGTGCTAGTGGTTTGGTACGTACAGAAACCCAGTTCTTC,CASGLVRTETQFF
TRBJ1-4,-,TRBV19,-,TGTGCCAGTAGTATGGACGTGGAGGATGAAAAACTGTTTTTT,CASSMDVEDEKLFF
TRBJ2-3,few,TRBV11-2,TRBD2,TGTGCCAGCAGTCTACCGGGACTAGCTTTCACAGATACGCAGTATTTT,CASSLPGLAFTDTQYF
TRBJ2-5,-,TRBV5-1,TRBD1,TGCGCCAGCAGCTTGGTTCTCAGGGGGAAAGAGACCCAGTACTTC,CASSLVLRGKETQYF
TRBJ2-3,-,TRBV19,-,TGTGCCAGTGGAGGGCGGGCGCTGCGGGTCGATACGCAGTATTTT,CASGGRALRVDTQYF
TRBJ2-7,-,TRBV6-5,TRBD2,TGTGCCAGCAGTGACTCCGGGGGGACGGGTGAGCAGTACTTC,CASSDSGGTGEQYF
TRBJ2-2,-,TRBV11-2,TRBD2,TGTGCCAGCATTCCTAGCCTAGCGGGCGGGGCCGGGGAGCTGTTTTTT,CASIPSLAGGAGELFF
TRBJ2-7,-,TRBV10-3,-,TGTGCCATCAGCTCAGGCCGTAGGAATGACTACGAGCAGTACTTC,CAISSGRRNDYEQYF
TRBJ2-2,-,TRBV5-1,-,TGCGCCAGCAGCTTGGTTCTGGGACAATTCGCCGGGGAGCTGTTTTTT,CASSLVLGQFAGELFF
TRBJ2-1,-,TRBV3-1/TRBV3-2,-,TGTGCCAGCAGCCAAGCGTCACGAGGGAGCCACTACAATGAGCAGTTCTTC,CASSQASRGSHYNEQFF
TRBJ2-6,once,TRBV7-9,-,TGTGCCAGCAGTTTTACAGGATTCGGGGCCAACGTCCTGACTTTC,CASSFTGFGANVLTF
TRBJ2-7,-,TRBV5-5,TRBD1,TGTGCCAGCAGCCCGGACAGGGGGTTCGTTAAGCCGGACGAGCAGTACTTC,CASSPDRGFVKPDEQYF
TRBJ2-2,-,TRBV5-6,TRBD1,TGTGCCAGTGGACAGGGGTGGGGGACCGGGGAGCTGTTTTTT,CASGQGWGTGELFF
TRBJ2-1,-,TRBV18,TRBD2,TGTGCCAGCTCACCAGGTTTGGCTAGCGGGAGTCCCTCCTACAATGAGCAGTTCTTC,CASSPGLASGSPSYNEQFF
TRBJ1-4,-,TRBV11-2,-,TGTGCCAGCAGCTTAGTTTGGGGCGAAAAACTGTTTTTT,CASSLVWGEKLFF
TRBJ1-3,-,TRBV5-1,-,TGCGCCAGCAGCTGGGACACCTCCTCTGGAAACACCATATATTTT,CASSWDTSSGNTIYF
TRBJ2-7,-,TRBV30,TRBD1,TGTGCCTGGGGGACAGGGTGGACCGAGCAGTACTTC,CAWGTGWTEQYF
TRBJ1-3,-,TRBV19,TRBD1,TGTGCCAGTAAACCCGGGACAGGGGAATCGATGCCTGGAAACACCATATATTTT,CASKPGTGESMPGNTIYF
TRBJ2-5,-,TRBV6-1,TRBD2,TGTGCCAGCAGTGAAGGTTCAGCGGGAGTTGAGACCCAGTACTTC,CASSEGSAGVETQYF
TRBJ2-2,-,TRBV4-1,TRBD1,TGCGCCAGCAGCCAACCCGATGGACAGGGGTCTCTGAACACCGGGGAGCTGTTTTTT,CASSQPDGQGSLNTGELFF
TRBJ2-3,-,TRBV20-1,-,TGCAGTGCTAGTAGATTACTAGCAGGGGGAACAGATACGCAGTATTTT,CSASRLLAGGTDTQYF
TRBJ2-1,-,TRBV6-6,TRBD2,TGTGCCAGCAGTTCCCCGACACGACTAGCATCGGAGCAGTTCTTC,CASSSPTRLASEQFF
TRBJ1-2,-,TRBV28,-,TGTGCCAGCAGTTTAGCAGGGGTCTACTATGGCTACACCTTC,CASSLAGVYYGYTF
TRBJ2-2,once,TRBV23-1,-,TGCGCCAGCGACTCCCCCGTTCCGGGACAAAGTAAAGGAACCGGGGAGCTGTTTTTT,CASDSPVPGQSKGTGELFF
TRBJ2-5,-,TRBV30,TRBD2,TGTGCCTGGAGTGTCGGTTGGGCTAGCGGGAGCGGAGAGACCCAGTACTTC,CAWSVGWASGSGETQYF
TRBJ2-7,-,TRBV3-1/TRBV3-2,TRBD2,TGTGCCAGCAGCCAGGGATGGGCGGGAGGTTTCTACGAGCAGTACTTC,CASSQGWAGGFYEQYF
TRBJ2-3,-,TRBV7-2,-,TGTGCCAGCAGCCCCGACAGGTTTACGCAGTATTTT,CASSPDRFTQYF
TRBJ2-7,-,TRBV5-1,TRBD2,TGCGCCAGCAGCTTTAGCGGGAGAGGGTACGAGCAGTACTTC,CASSFSGRGYEQYF
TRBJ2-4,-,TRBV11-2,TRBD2,TGTGCCAGCAGCTCACCGGGACTAGGCAAAAACATTCAGTACTTC,CASSSPGLGKNIQYF
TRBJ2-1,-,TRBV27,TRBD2,TGTGCCAGCAGTCCAGGGGAGACTAGCGGGAGAGGGGCCAATGAGCAGTTCTTC,CASSPGETSGRGANEQFF
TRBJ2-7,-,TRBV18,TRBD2,TGTGCCAGCTCACCAGTTCTAGCGGGAGGGCGCGAGCAGTACTTC,CASSPVLAGGREQYF
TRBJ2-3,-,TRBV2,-,TGTGCCAGCAGTGTCGGGGGCACAGATACGCAGTATTTT,CASSVGGTDTQYF
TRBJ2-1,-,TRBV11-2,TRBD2,TGTGCCAGCAGCTCGGAAACTAGCGGAACTTTAAATGAGCAGTTCTTC,CASSSETSGTLNEQFF
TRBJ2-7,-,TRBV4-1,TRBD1,TGCGCCAGCAGCTCCCGGACAGGGGGCTACGAGCAGTACTTC,CASSSRTGGYEQYF
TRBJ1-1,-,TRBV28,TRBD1,TGTGCCAGCAGAGAGGGACAGGGAGGCACTGAAGCTTTCTTT,CASREGQGGTEAFF
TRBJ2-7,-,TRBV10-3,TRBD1,TGTGCCATCAGGGGGACAGGGAGGCCCTACGAGCAGTACTTC,CAIRGTGRPYEQYF
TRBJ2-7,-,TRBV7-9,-,TGTGCCAGCAGCCCCCCACCAGCCTACGAGCAGTACTTC,CASSPPPAYEQYF
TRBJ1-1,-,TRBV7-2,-,TGTGCCAGCCCCGGCGAGCAGCAGGCCCCTGAAGCTTTCTTT,CASPGEQQAPEAFF
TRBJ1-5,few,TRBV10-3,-,TGTGCCATCAGTGACAGGATCAATCAGCCCCAGCATTTT,CAISDRINQPQHF
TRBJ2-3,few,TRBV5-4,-,TGTGCCAGCAGCTCCGCGTCCCAAGGCACAGATACGCAGTATTTT,CASSSASQGTDTQYF
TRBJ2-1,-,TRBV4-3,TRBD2,TGCGCCAGCATCTTCCCGGGACTAGCGGGAGTTTACAATGAGCAGTTCTTC,CASIFPGLAGVYNEQFF
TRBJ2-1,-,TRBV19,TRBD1,TGTGCCAGTAGTACGACAGGGGTGCTCAATGAGCAGTTCTTC,CASSTTGVLNEQFF
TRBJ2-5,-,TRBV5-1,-,TGCGCCAGCACCAGCGGCAGACTTCAAGAGACCCAGTACTTC,CASTSGRLQETQYF
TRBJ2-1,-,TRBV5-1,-,TGCGCCAGCAGCTTGGGGCACCCAAATGAGCAGTTCTTC,CASSLGHPNEQFF
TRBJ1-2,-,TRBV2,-,TGTGCCAGCAGAGTCGACAGAAACTATGGCTACACCTTC,CASRVDRNYGYTF
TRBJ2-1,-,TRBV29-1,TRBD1,TGCAGCCTTAGGGGACAGGGCAGGTTTGGTGAGCAGTTCTTC,CSLRGQGRFGEQFF
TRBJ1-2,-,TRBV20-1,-,TGCAGTGCTAACAGGGACTATGGCTACACCTTC,CSANRDYGYTF
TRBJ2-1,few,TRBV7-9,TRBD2,TGTGCCAGCACCCGAACCGGGACTAGCGGGGGGGGTGAGCAGTTCTTC,CASTRTGTSGGGEQFF
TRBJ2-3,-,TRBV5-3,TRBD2,TGTGCCAGAAGCAACTCTGGGCGGGAGGGCCCTAGCACAGATACGCAGTATTTT,CARSNSGREGPSTDTQYF
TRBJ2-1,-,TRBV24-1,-,TGTGCCACCAGCCAGGGATTAAATGAGCAGTTCTTC,CATSQGLNEQFF
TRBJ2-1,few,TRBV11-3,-,TGTGCCAGCAGCCAGGGAAATGAGCAGTTCTTC,CASSQGNEQFF
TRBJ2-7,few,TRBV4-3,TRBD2,TGCGCCAGCAGTCGGGACTATTACTGGCAGTACTTC,CASSRDYYWQYF
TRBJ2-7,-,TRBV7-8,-,TGTGCCAGCAGCTCGTCCGGGATCTTCCTCCACGAGCAGTACTTC,CASSSSGIFLHEQYF